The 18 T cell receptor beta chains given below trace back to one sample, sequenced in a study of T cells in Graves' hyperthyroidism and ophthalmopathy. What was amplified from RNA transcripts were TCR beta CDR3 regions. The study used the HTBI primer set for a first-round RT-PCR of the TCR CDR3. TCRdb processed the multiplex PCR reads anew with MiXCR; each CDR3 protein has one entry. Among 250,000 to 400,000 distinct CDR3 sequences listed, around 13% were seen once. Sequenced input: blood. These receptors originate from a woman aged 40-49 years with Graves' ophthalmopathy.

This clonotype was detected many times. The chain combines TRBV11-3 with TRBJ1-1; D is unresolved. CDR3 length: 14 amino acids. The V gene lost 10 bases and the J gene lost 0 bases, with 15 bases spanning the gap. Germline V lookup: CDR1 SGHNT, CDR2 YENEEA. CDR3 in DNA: TGTGCCACTAAAAACGGCGTTGTGAACACTGAAGCTTTCTTT. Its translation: CATKNGVVNTEAFF.

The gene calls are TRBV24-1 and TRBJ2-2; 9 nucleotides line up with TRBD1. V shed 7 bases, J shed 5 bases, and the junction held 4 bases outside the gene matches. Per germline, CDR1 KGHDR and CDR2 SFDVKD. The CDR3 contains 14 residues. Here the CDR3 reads CATRDRGSTGELFF. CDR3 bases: TGTGCCACCAGAGACAGGGGGAGTACCGGGGAGCTGTTTTTT.

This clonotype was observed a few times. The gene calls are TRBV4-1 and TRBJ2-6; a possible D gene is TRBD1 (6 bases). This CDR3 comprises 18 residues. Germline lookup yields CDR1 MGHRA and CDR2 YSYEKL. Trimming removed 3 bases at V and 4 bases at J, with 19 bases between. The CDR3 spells CASSQDSALLWGANVLTF. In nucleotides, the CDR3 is TGCGCCAGCAGCCAGGACAGCGCCTTGTTGTGGGGGGCCAACGTCCTGACTTTC.

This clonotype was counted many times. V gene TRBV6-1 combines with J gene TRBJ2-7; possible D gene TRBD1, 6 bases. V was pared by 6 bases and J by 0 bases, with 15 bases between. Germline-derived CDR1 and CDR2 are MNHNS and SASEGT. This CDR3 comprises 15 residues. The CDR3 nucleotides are TGTGCCAGCAGGATTGGACAGAAGAGCTCCTACGAGCAGTACTTC. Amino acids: CASRIGQKSSYEQYF.

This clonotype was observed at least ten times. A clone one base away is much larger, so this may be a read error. The CDR3 DNA reads TGTGCCAGCAGTCCGGGACAGCCCTACGAGCAGTACTTC. As protein: CASSPGQPYEQYF. The V and J genes are TRBV2 and TRBJ2-7; 7 nucleotides agree with TRBD1. Looked up from germline, CDR1 is SNHLY and CDR2 is FYNNEI. The CDR3 spans 13 residues. V was pared by 5 bases and J by 2 bases, with 3 bases of the junction left unmatched.

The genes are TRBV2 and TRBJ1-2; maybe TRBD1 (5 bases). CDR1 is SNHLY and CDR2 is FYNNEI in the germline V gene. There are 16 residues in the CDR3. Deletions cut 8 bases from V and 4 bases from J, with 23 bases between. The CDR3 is CASSPPLRGVGYGYTF. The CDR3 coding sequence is TGTGCCAGCTCACCACCTCTACGGGGGGTAGGCTATGGCTACACCTTC.

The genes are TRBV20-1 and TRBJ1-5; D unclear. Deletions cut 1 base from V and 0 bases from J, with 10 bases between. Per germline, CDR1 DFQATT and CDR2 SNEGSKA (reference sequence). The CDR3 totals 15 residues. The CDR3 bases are TGCAGTGCTAGAGGTTCCCTTTATAGCAATCAGCCCCAGCATTTT. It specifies CSARGSLYSNQPQHF.

CDR3 region: CASRGDASYNEQFF. DNA for the CDR3: TGTGCCAGCAGGGGGGACGCCTCCTACAATGAGCAGTTCTTC. The V and J genes are TRBV2 and TRBJ2-1; TRBD1 or TRBD2 may be the D gene (5 bases each). Trimming removed 6 bases at V and 0 bases at J, with 9 bases between. The CDR3 runs to 14 residues. CDR1 and CDR2 (germline): SNHLY, FYNNEI.

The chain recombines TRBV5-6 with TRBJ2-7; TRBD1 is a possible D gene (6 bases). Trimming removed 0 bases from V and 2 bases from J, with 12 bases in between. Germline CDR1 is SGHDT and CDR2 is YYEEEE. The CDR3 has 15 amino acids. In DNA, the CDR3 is TGTGCCAGCAGCTTGGTTGGGACACGCACCTACGAGCAGTACTTC. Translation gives CASSLVGTRTYEQYF. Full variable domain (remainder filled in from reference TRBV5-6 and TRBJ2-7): DAGVTQSPTHLIKTRGQQVTLRCSPKSGHDTVSWYQQALGQGPQFIFQYYEEEERQRGNFPDRFSGHQFPNYSSELNVNALLLGDSALYLCASSLVGTRTYEQYFGPGTRLTVT.

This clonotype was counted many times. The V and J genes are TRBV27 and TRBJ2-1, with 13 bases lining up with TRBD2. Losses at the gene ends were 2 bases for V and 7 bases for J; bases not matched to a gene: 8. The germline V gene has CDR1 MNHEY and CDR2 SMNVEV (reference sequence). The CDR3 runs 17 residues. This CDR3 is CASSLGLAGAKKNEQFF. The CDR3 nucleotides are TGTGCCAGCAGTTTAGGACTAGCGGGAGCGAAGAAGAATGAGCAGTTCTTC.

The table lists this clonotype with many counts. CDR3 protein: CASRLRAGATDTQYF. The DNA of the CDR3 is TGTGCCAGCAGACTTCGAGCGGGAGCCACAGATACGCAGTATTTT. The chain uses TRBV28 and TRBJ2-3; 8 positions match TRBD2. Germline values: CDR1 MDHEN, CDR2 SYDVKM. The V and J ends lost 6 bases and 2 bases, in that order; junction bases with no gene match: 7. This CDR3 contains 15 residues.

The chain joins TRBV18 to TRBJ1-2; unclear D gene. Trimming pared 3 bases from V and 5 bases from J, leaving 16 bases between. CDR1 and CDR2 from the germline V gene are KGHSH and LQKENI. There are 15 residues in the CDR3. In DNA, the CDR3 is TGTGCCAGCTCACCCCCACACGGGTGGACGTATGGCTACACCTTC. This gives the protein CASSPPHGWTYGYTF.

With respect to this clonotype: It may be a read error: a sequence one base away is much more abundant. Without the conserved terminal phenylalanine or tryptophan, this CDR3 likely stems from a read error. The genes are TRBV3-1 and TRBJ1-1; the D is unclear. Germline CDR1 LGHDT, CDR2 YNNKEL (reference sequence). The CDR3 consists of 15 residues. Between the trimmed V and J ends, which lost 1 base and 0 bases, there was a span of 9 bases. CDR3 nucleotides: TGTGCCAGCAGCCAAGTTCTGGGAATGAACACTGAAGCTTTCCTT. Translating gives CASSQVLGMNTEAFL.

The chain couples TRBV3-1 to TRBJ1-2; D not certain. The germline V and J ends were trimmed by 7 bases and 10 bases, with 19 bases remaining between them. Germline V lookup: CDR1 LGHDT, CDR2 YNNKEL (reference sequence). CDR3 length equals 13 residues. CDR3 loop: CASTGDGSVFYTF. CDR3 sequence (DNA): TGTGCCAGCACCGGAGACGGCTCTGTTTTCTACACCTTC.

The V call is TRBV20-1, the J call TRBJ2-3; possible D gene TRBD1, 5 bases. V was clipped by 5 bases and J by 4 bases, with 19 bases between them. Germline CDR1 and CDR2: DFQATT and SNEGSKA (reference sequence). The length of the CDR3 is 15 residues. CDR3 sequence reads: CSASPQDYSADTQYF. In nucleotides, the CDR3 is TGCAGTGCTTCTCCACAGGATTACAGCGCAGATACGCAGTATTTT.

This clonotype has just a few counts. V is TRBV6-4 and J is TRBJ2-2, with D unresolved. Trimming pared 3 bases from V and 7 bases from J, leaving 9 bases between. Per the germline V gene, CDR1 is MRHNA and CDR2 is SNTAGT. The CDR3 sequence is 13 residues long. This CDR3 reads CASSDGVVGELFF. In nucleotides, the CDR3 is TGTGCCAGCAGTGATGGGGTCGTCGGGGAGCTGTTTTTT.

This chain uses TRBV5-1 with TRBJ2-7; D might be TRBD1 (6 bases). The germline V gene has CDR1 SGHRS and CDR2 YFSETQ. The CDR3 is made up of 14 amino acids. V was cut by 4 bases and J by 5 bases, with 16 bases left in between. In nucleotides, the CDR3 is TGCGCCAGCAGCGTCAACAGGGTCGTCAACGAGCAGTACTTC. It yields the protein CASSVNRVVNEQYF.

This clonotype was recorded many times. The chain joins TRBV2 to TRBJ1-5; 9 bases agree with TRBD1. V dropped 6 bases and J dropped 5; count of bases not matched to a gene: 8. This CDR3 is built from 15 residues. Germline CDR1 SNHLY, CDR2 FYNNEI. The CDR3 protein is CASRKQGATHQPQHF. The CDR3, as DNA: TGTGCCAGCAGAAAACAGGGGGCGACGCATCAGCCCCAGCATTTT.